This T cell receptor beta chain was observed in a study of T cell responses to AZD1222 COVID-19 vaccine (dated by TCRdb to the early 2020s). Regarding the complete study: Because spike-specific TCR depth and breadth did not differ between the two schedules, AZD1222 recipients who got a second dose at roughly 4 weeks were pooled with those who got a second dose at roughly 12 weeks. Trial participants were enrolled by age into 18-55, 56-69 and 70-plus year subgroups, with around 140, 26 and 57 TCR-sequenced participants respectively. A total of 230 to 250 trial participants underwent TCR sequencing, of whom approximately 210 received two doses of AZD1222 and about 25 received two doses of the MenACWY control vaccine. The paper as a whole reports these results and caveats: In the small 56-69-year group, the increase in depth fell short of significance, most likely because of low power. Nearly half of unique spike-specific TCRs reportedly recognized epitopes outside regions mutated in the B.1.351 and B.1.1.7 variants. A significant rise in spike-specific TCR breadth and depth was observed after two AZD1222 doses relative to day 0 and relative to MenACWY recipients. Conclusions about previously exposed vaccinees were limited because only six AZD1222 recipients were SARS-CoV-2 seropositive at baseline. Participants were mostly white British, with more females than males. The authors suggested clonal diversity may have been underestimated. Vaccine-associated CD4 TCRs spanned the whole spike protein, with dominant responses in regions 160-218 and 743-854. No day 14 peak-response samples were available, so repertoires were characterized only after the peak T cell response.

With respect to this clone: Its antigen is currently not known. No per-base quality is available; no much larger clone lies one base away.

Taken from the germline V gene (reference sequence), the CDR1 and CDR2 loops are SGHNT and YYREEE. From its cysteine to its phenylalanine, the CDR3 spans 18 amino acids. The only DNA kept is the CDR3, 54 bases in frame from the first base. V loses 4 bases of germline sequence and J loses 3 bases, and the interval between the two ends is 20 bases. The CDR3 regions of human TCRbeta chains were analyzed by immunosequencing. The paper's processing steps were these. Repertoire TCRs were checked for matches against a reference library of SARS-CoV-2-specific TCRs that had been generated using the MIRA antigen-specificity platform. Breadth was defined as the fraction of unique TCRs that were SARS-CoV-2-associated, and depth was defined as the fraction of total T cells that were SARS-CoV-2-associated. Each spike-specific TCR was assigned to its reactive spike region and to a CD4 or CD8 class using the MIRA data. Log10-transformed breadth and depth values were compared by one-way ANOVA with Sidak's multiple comparisons tests. TCRdb carries this immuneACCESS record with in-frame sequences only. Its versions omit some clonotypes, under half of them owing to an unresolved V gene in the studies checked, with the rest unexplained. V, J and clone size are taken as reported in that table, and D and trimming were inferred from the DNA itself. Across this sample there are some 130,000 clones, with around 90% seen only once. The biggest ten clones account for under 4.5% of the sample.

According to the study, the label for this sample's time point signals: baseline before first vaccination. The vaccinee samples were drawn from two UK trials, COV001 and COV002, one of which was a single-blind randomized controlled phase 2/3 trial testing AZD1222 (ChAdOx1 nCoV-19) in healthy adults. Trial participant PBMC samples were collected at day 0 and day 28 after the second dose for TCRbeta chain sequencing. The receptor was isolated from an adult in good health. The sequence is built from TRBV5-4 and TRBJ2-6, with a tentative D call of TRBD1 or TRBD2, each matching 5 bases. The sequences come from peripheral blood, collected on day 0 of AZD1222 vaccination. CDR3 region: CASSGTRGANGGANVLTF. The base sequence is TGTGCCAGCAGCGGGACCCGGGGCGCCAACGGTGGGGCCAACGTCCTGACTTTC.